The next 5 T cell receptor beta chains were all read from a single sample in a study of a mutant IDH1 vaccine in newly diagnosed glioma. Their target antigens are unknown. Only in-frame clones appear in the TCRdb table, and some are missing; sequencing was by immunoSEQ multiplex PCR. The sample has about 94,000 clones; under 90% are singletons. Documented time point: week 47, end of study. Topical imiquimod accompanied each vaccine dose, which consisted of 300 ug of mutant IDH1 20-mer peptide. This material consisted of PBMCs, taken from a glioma patient whose treatment included an IDH1 peptide vaccine. All receptors derive from a woman aged 45-59 years with glioma.

V is TRBV6-1 and J is TRBJ2-1, with 9 bases that match TRBD2. CDR1 is MNHNS, CDR2 SASEGT, per germline. With 11 bases clipped from V and 9 bases from J, the junction kept 14 bases outside the gene matches. This CDR3 region has 14 residues. CDR3 nucleotide sequence: TGTGCCCACCAAGAGGCGGGAGGGCGGAGTGAGCAGTTCTTC. It encodes CAHQEAGGRSEQFF.

The genes are TRBV9 and TRBJ2-1; the D is unclear. V was pared by 0 bases and J by 4 bases, with 5 bases between. This CDR3 comprises 13 residues. From germline, CDR1 is SGDLS and CDR2 YYNGEE. Here the CDR3 reads CASSVDNYNEQFF. The CDR3 coding sequence is TGTGCCAGCAGCGTAGACAATTACAATGAGCAGTTCTTC. The whole variable domain, remainder taken from reference TRBV9 and TRBJ2-1, is DSGVTQTPKHLITATGQRVTLRCSPRSGDLSVYWYQQSLDQGLQFLIQYYNGEERAKGNILERFSAQQFPDLHSELNLSSLELGDSALYFCASSVDNYNEQFFGPGTRLTVL.

The J gene is TRBJ1-1, the V gene TRBV29-1; D remains ambiguous. V lost 6 bases and J lost 3, with 5 bases in between. Germline CDR1 SQVTM, CDR2 ANQGSEA. The CDR3 totals 10 residues. The CDR3 nucleotides read TGCAGCGTACGGGACACTGAAGCTTTCTTT. As protein: CSVRDTEAFF.

The chain uses TRBV6-5 and TRBJ1-4, with D uncertain. The CDR3 runs to 14 residues. Per germline, CDR1 MNHEY and CDR2 SVGAGI. With 2 bases removed from V and 3 bases from J, the gap between germline ends came to 7 bases. In nucleotides, the CDR3 is TGTGCCAGCAGTTACCGGGAGGCTAATGAAAAACTGTTTTTT. This encodes CASSYREANEKLFF.

The chain employs TRBV27 and TRBJ2-7, with D possibly matching TRBD2 (6 bases). From germline, CDR1 is MNHEY and CDR2 SMNVEV (reference sequence). Trimming pared 3 bases from V and 3 bases from J, leaving 12 bases between. The CDR3 spans 14 residues. CDR3: CASSFDRESYEQYF. The CDR3 bases are TGTGCCAGCAGTTTTGATCGGGAGAGCTACGAGCAGTACTTC.